The clone carrying this T cell receptor (beta chain) was seen a few times. These data come from a study of beta chain features in type 1 diabetes. In the study overall: All samples together contributed around 100,000,000 sorted cells for examination.

Per the germline V gene, CDR1 is LGHNA and CDR2 is YSLEER. The CDR3 consists of 19 residues. J was trimmed by 0 bases and V by 0 bases; bases with no gene match: 8. Sequenced material consisted of expressed TCRB transcripts (all of the isolated RNA was reverse transcribed). Generated by immunoSEQ multiplex PCR, the TCRdb table keeps only in-frame clones and is missing some. The data show roughly 500,000 clones, approximately 10% seen once. Specimen: naive CD4+ T cells from blood. The TCR was taken from a young woman in good health. The chain joins TRBV4-3 to TRBJ2-1, with TRBD1 identical over 10 bases. The CDR3 protein is CASSQERDRGVSSYNEQFF. CDR3 nucleotide sequence: TGCGCCAGCAGCCAAGAACGGGACAGGGGTGTTAGCTCCTACAATGAGCAGTTCTTC.